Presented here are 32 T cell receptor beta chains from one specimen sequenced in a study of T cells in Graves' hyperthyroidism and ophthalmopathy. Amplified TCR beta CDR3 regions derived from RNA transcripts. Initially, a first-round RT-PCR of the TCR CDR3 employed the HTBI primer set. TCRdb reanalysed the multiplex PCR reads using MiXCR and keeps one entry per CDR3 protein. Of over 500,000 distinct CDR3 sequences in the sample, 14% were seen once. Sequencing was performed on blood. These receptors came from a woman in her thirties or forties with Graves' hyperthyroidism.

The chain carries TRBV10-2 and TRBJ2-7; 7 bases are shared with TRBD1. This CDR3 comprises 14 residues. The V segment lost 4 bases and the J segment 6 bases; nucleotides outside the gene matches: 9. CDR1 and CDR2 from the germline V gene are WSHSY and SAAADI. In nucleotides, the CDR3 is TGCGCCAGCAGTGGGGGGAGCGCAGGGGGCGAGCAGTACTTC. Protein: CASSGGSAGGEQYF.

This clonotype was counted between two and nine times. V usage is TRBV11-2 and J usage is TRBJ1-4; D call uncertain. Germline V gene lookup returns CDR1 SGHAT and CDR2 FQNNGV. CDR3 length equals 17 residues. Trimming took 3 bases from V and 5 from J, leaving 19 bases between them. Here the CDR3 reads CASSLYSVVGSNEKLFF. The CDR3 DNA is TGTGCCAGCAGCTTGTATTCTGTGGTGGGCTCCAATGAAAAACTGTTTTTT.

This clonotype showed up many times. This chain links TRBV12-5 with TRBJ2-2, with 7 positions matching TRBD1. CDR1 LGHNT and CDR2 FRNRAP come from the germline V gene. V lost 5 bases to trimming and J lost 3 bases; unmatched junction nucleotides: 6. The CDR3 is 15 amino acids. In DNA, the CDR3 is TGTGCTAGTGGTCGACCCACAGGGGACACCGGGGAGCTGTTTTTT. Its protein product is CASGRPTGDTGELFF.

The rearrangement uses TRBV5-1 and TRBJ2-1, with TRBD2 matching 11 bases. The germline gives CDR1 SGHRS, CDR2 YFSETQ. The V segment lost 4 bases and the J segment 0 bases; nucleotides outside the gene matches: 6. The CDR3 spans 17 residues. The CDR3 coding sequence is TGCGCCAGCAGCCATGGACTAGCGGGCGGCTCCTACAATGAGCAGTTCTTC. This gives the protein CASSHGLAGGSYNEQFF.

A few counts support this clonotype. Here the CDR3 DNA reads TGTGCCAGCAGTTCCCAGGCAGGGGGCGATAATTCACCCCTCCACTTT. Translation: CASSSQAGGDNSPLHF. The chain links TRBV6-5 to TRBJ1-6, with 8 nucleotides matching TRBD1. J was trimmed by 5 bases and V by 4 bases; bases with no gene match: 7. The germline gives CDR1 MNHEY, CDR2 SVGAGI. CDR3 length equals 16 residues.

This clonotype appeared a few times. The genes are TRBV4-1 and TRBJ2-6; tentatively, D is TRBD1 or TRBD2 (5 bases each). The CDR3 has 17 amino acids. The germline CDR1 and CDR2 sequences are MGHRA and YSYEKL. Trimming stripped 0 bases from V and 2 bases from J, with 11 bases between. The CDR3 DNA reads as TGCGCCAGCAGCCAAGAGGGGACGCAGACTGGGGCCAACGTCCTGACTTTC. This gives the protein CASSQEGTQTGANVLTF.

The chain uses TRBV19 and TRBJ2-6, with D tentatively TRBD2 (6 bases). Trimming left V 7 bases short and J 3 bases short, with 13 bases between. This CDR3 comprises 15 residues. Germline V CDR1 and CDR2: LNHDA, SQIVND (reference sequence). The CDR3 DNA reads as TGTGCCAGTACCTCCGGGGGTGGTGGGGCCAACGTCCTGACTTTC. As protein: CASTSGGGGANVLTF.

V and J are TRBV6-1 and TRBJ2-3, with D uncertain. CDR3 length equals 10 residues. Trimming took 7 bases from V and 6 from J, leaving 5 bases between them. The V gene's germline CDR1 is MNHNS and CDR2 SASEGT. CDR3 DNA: TGTGCCAGCACCGGGGATACGCAGTATTTT. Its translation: CASTGDTQYF.

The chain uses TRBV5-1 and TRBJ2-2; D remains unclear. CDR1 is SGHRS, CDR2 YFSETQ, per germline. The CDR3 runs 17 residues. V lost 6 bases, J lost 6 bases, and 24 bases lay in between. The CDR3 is CASTPQRSSFQAGELFF. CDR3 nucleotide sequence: TGCGCCAGCACGCCCCAAAGATCAAGTTTCCAAGCCGGGGAGCTGTTTTTT.

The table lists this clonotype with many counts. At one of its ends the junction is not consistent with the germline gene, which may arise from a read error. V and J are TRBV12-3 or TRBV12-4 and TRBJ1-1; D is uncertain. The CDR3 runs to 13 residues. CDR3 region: CASSPQTNTEAFF. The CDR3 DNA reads TGCGCCAGCAGCCCCCAGACGAACACTGAAGCTTTCTTT.

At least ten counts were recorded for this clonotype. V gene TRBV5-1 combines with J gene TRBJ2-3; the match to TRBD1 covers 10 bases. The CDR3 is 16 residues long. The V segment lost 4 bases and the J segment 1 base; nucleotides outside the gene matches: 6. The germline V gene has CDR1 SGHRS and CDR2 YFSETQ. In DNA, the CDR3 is TGCGCCAGCAGCCCTGACAGGGGGCGCGGCACAGATACGCAGTATTTT. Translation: CASSPDRGRGTDTQYF.

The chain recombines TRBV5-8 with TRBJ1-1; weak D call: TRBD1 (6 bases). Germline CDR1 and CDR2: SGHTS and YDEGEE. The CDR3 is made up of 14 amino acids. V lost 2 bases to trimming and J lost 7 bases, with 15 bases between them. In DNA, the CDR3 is TGTGCCAGCAGCTTAGACCTTGGACAGATTGAAGCTTTCTTT. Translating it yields CASSLDLGQIEAFF.

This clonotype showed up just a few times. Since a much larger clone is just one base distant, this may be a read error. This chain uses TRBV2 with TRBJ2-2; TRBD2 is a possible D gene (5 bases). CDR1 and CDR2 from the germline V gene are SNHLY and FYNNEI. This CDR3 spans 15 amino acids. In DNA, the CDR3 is TGTGCCAGCAGTGAAGAGGGCGGAAGCACCGGGGAGCCGTTTTTT. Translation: CASSEEGGSTGEPFF.

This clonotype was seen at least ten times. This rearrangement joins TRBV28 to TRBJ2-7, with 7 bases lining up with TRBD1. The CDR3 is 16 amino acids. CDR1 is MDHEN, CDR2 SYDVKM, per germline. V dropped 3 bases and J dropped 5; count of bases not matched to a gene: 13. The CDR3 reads CASSFDPRDRSHEQYF. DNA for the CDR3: TGTGCCAGCAGTTTCGACCCCCGGGACAGAAGTCACGAGCAGTACTTC.

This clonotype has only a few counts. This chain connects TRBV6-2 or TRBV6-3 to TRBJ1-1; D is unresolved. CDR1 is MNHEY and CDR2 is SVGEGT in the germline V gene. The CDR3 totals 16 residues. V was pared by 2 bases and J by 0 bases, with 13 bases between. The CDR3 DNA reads TGTGCCAGCAGTTACAGATTTAAGTCTATGAACACTGAAGCTTTCTTT. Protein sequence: CASSYRFKSMNTEAFF.

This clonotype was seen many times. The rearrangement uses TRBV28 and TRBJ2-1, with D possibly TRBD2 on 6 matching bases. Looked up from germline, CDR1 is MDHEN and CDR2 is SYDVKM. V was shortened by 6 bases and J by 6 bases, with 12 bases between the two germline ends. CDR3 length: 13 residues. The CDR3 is CASSYGLSNEQFF. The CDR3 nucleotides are TGTGCCAGCAGCTATGGACTATCCAATGAGCAGTTCTTC.

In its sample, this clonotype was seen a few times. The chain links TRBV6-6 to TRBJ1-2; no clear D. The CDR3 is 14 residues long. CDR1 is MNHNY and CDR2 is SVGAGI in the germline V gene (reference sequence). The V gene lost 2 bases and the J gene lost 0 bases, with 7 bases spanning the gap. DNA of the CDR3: TGTGCCAGCAGTTACGAGGGATCTAACTATGGCTACACCTTC. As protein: CASSYEGSNYGYTF.

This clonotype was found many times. The CDR3 spells CAWSAGQGDDQPQHF. The CDR3, as DNA: TGTGCCTGGAGTGCGGGACAGGGGGACGATCAGCCCCAGCATTTT. The V call is TRBV30, the J call TRBJ1-5, with TRBD1 matching over 11 bases. The J segment lost 5 bases and the V segment lost 1 base, leaving 4 bases of the junction unmatched. The germline V gene has CDR1 GTSNPN and CDR2 SVGIG (reference sequence). The CDR3 is 15 residues long.

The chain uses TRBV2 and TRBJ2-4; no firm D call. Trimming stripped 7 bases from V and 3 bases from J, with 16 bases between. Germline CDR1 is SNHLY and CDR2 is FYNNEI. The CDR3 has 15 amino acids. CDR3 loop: CASKVRISFKNIQYF. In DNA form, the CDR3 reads TGTGCCAGCAAGGTCCGGATCTCCTTCAAAAACATTCAGTACTTC.

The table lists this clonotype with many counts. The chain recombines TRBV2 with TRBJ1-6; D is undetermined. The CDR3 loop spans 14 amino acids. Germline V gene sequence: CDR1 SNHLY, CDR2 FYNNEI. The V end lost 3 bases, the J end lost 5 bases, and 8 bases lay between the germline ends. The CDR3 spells CASSERRNNSPLHF. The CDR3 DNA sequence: TGTGCCAGCAGTGAGCGGCGGAATAATTCACCCCTCCACTTT.

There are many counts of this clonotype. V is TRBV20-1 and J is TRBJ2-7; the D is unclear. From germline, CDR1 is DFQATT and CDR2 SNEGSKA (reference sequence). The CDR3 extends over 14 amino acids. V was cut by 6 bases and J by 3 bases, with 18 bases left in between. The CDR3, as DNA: TGCAGTGCCCACGTTGAAGGTCTACTCTACGAGCAGTACTTC. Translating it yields CSAHVEGLLYEQYF.

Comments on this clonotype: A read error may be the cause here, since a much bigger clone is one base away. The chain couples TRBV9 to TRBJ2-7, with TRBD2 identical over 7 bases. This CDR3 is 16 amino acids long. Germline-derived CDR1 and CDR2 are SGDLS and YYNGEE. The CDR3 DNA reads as TGTGCCAGCAGCGTAGAGGCTAGCGGTTTCTCCTGCGAGCAGTACTTC. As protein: CASSVEASGFSCEQYF.

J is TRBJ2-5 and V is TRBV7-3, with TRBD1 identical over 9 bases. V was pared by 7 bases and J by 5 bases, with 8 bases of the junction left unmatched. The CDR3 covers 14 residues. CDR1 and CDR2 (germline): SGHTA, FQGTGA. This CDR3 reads CASNTGGWGETQYF. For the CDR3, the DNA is TGTGCCAGCAACACAGGGGGCTGGGGGGAGACCCAGTACTTC. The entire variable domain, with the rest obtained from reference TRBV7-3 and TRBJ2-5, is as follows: GAGVSQTPSNKVTEKGKYVELRCDPISGHTALYWYRQSLGQGPEFLIYFQGTGAADDSGLPNDRFFAVRPEGSVSTLKIQRTERGDSAVYLCASNTGGWGETQYFGPGTRLLVL.

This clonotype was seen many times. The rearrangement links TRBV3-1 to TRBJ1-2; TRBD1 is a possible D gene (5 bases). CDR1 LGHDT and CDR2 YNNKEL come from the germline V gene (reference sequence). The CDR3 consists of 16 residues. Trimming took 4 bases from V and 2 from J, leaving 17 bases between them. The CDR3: CASSPDFRAINYGYTF. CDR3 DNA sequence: TGTGCCAGCAGCCCCGATTTCAGGGCTATAAACTATGGCTACACCTTC. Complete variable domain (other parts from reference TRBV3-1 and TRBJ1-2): DTAVSQTPKYLVTQMGNDKSIKCEQNLGHDTMYWYKQDSKKFLKIMFSYNNKELIINETVPNRFSPKSPDKAHLNLHINSLELGDSAVYFCASSPDFRAINYGYTFGSGTRLTVV.

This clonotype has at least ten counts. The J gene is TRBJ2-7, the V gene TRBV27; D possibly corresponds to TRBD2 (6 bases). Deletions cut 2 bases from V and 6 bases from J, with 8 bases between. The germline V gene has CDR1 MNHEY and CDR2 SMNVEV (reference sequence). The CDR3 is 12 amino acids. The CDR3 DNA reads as TGTGCCAGCAGTTTAGGAGGGCTCGAGCAGTACTTC. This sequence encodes CASSLGGLEQYF.

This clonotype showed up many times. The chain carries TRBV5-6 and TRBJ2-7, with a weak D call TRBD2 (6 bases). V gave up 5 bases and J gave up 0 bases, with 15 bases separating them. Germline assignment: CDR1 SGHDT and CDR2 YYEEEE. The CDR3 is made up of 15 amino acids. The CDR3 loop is CASSSWGGASYEQYF. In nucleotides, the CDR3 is TGTGCCAGCAGTTCTTGGGGCGGGGCCTCCTACGAGCAGTACTTC. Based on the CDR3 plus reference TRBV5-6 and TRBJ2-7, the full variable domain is DAGVTQSPTHLIKTRGQQVTLRCSPKSGHDTVSWYQQALGQGPQFIFQYYEEEERQRGNFPDRFSGHQFPNYSSELNVNALLLGDSALYLCASSSWGGASYEQYFGPGTRLTVT.

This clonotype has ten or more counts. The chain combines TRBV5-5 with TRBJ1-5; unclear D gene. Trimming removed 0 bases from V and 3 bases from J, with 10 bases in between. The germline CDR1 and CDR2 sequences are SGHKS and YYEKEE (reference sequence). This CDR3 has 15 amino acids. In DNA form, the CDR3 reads TGTGCCAGCAGCTTGGCCTGGGGTTTCAATCAGCCCCAGCATTTT. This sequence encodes CASSLAWGFNQPQHF.

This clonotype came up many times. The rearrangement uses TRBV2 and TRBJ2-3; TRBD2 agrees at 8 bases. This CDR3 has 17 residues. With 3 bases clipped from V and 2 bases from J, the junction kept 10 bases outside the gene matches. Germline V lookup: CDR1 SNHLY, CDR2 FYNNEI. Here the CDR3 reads CASSDSLRGGLTDTQYF. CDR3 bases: TGTGCCAGCAGTGACTCTCTCCGGGGGGGTCTCACAGATACGCAGTATTTT. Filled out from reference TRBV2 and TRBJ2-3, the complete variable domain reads EPEVTQTPSHQVTQMGQEVILRCVPISNHLYFYWYRQILGQKVEFLVSFYNNEISEKSEIFDDQFSVERPDGSNFTLKIRSTKLEDSAMYFCASSDSLRGGLTDTQYFGPGTRLTVL.

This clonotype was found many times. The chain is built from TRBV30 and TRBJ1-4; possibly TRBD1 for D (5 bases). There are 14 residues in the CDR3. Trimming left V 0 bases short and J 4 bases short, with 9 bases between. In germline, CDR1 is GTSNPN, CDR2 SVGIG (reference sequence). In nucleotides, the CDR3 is TGTGCCTGGAGTGTCGGGACCAATAATGAAAAACTGTTTTTT. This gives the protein CAWSVGTNNEKLFF.

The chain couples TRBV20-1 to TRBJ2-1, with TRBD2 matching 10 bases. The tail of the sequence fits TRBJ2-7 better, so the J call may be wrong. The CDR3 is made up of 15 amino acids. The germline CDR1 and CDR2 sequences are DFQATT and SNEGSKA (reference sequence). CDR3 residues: CSASRASGSPNEQYF. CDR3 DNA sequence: TGCAGTGCTAGTCGCGCTAGCGGGAGTCCAAATGAGCAGTACTTC.

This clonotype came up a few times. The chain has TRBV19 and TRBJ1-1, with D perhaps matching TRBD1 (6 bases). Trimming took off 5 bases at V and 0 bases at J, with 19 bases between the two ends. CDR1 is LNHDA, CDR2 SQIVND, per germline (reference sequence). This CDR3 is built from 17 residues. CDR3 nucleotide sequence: TGTGCCAGTAGTGCATACTCACAGGGTCGGATGAACACTGAAGCTTTCTTT. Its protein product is CASSAYSQGRMNTEAFF. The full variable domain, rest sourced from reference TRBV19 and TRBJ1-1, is DGGITQSPKYLFRKEGQNVTLSCEQNLNHDAMYWYRQDPGQGLRLIYYSQIVNDFQKGDIAEGYSVSREKKESFPLTVTSAQKNPTAFYLCASSAYSQGRMNTEAFFGQGTRLTVV.

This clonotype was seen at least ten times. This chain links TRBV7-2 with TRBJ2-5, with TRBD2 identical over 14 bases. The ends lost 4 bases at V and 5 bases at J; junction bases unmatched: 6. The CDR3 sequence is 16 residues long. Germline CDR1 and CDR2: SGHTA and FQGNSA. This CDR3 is CASSSRLAGGGETQYF. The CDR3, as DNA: TGTGCCAGCAGCTCGAGACTAGCGGGAGGGGGGGAGACCCAGTACTTC.